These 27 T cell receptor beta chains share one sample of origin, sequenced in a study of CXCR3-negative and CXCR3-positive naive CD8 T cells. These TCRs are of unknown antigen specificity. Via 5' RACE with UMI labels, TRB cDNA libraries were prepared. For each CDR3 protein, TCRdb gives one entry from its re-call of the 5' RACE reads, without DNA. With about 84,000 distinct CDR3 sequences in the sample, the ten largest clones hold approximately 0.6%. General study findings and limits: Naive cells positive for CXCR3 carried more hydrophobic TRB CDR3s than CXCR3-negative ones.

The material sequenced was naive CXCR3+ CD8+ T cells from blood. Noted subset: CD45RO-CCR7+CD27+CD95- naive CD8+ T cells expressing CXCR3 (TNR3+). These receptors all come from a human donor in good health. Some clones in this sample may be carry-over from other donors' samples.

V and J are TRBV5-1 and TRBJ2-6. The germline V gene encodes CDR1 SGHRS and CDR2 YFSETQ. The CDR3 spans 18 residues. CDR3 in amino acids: CASSFTPALASGANVLTF.

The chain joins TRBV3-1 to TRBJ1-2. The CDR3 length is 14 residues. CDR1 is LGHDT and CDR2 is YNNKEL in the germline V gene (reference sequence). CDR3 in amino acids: CASSNRVLKEGYTF.

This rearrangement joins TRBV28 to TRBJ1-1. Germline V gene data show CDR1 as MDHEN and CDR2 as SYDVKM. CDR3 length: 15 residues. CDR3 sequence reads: CASSLMGWGDTEAFF.

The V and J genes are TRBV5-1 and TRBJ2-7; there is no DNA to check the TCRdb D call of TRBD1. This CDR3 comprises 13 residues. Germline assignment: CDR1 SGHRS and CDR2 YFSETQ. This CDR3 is CASSQLPGYEQYF.

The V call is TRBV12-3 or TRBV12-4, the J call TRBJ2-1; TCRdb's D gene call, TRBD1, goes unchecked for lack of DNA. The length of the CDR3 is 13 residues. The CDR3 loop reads CASSFGTYLEQFF.

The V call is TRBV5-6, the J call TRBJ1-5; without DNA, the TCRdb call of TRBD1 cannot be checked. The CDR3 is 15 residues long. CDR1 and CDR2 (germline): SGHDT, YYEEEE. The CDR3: CASSLTGSSNQPQHF.

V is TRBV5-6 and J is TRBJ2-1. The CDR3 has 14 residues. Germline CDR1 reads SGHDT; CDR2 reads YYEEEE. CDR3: CASSEDGSYNEQFF.

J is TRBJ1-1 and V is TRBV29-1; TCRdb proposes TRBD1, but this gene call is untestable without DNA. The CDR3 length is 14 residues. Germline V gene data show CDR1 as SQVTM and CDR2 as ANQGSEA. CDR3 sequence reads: CSVESYGAWTEAFF.

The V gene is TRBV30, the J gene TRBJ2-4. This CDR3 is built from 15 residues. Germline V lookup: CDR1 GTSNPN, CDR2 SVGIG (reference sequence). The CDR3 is CAWGVRSRAKNIQYF. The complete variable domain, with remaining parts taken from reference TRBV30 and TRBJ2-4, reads SQTIHQWPATLVQPVGSPLSLECTVEGTSNPNLYWYRQAAGRGLQLLFYSVGIGQISSEVPQNLSASRPQDRQFILSSKKLLLSDSGFYLCAWGVRSRAKNIQYFGAGTRLSVL.

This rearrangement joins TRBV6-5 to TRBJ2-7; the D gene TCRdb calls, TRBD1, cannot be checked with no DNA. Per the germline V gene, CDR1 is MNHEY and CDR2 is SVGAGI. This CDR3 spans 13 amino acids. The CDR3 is CASSRDRGSEQYF.

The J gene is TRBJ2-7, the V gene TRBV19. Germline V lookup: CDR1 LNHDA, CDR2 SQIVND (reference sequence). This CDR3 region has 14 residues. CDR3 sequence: CASSINGEVYEQYF. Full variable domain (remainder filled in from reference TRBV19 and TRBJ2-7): DGGITQSPKYLFRKEGQNVTLSCEQNLNHDAMYWYRQDPGQGLRLIYYSQIVNDFQKGDIAEGYSVSREKKESFPLTVTSAQKNPTAFYLCASSINGEVYEQYFGPGTRLTVT.

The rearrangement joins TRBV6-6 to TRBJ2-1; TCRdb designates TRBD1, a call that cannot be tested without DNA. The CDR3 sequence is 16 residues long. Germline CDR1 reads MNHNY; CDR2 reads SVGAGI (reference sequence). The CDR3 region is CASRPTGGGGNNEQFF.

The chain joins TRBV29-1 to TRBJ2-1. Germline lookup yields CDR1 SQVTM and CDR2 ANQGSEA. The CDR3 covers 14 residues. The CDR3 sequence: CSVEGGSSYNEQFF.

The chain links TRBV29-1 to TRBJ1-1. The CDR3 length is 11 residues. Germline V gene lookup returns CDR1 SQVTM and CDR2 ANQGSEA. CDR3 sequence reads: CGVERRLEAFF.

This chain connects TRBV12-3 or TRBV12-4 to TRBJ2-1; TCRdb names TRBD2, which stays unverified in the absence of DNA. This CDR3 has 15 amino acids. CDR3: CASSPAETRNNEQFF.

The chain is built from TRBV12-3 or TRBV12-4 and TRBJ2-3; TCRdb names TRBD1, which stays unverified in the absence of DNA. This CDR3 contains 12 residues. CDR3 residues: CASSPGQTTQYF.

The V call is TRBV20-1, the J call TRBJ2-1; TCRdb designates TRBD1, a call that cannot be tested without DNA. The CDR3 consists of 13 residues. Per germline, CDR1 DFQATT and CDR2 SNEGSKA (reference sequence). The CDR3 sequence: CSASELAVDEQFF.

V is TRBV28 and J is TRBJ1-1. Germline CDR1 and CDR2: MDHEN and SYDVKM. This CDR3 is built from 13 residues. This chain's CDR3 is CASSFLTPFEAFF.

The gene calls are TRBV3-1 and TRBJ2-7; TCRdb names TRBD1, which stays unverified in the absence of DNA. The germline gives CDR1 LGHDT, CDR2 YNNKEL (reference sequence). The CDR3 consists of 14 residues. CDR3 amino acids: CASSPGVGVYEQYF.

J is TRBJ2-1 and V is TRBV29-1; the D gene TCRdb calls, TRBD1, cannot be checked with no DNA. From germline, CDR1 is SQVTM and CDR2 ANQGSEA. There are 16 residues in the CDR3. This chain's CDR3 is CSVALRGSGSYNEQFF.

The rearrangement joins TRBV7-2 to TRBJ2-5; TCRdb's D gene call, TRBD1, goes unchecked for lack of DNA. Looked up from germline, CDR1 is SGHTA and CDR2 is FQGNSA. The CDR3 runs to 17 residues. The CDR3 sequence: CASSLSYAGVPGETQYF.

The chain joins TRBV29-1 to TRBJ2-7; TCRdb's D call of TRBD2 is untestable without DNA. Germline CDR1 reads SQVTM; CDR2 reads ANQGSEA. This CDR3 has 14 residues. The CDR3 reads CSVDLASIPYEQYF.

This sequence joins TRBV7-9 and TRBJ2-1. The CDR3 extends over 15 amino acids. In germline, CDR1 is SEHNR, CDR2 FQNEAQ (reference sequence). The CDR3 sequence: CASSNPVQSYNEQFF.

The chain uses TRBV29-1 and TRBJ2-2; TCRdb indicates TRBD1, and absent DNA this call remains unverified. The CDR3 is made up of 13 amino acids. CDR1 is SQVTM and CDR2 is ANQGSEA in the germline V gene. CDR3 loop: CSVDTGETGELFF.

The CDR3 sequence is CSAPLGGEQFF. V is TRBV20-1 and J is TRBJ2-1; TCRdb's D gene call, TRBD2, goes unchecked for lack of DNA. The CDR3 consists of 11 residues. Germline CDR1 is DFQATT and CDR2 is SNEGSKA (reference sequence).

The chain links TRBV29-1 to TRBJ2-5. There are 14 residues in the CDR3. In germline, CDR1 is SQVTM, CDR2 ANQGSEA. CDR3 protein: CSVESTRSQETQYF.

CDR3 loop: CASSHPTNTEAFF. The genes are TRBV3-1 and TRBJ1-1. In germline, CDR1 is LGHDT, CDR2 YNNKEL (reference sequence). The CDR3 contains 13 residues.